This entry lists 23 T cell receptor beta chains sequenced from one sample in a study of identifying expanded T cells in peripheral blood. Libraries were prepared by immunoSEQ multiplex PCR; TCRdb keeps only in-frame clonotypes and omits some of them. The sample lists about 84,000 clones, approximately 83% occurring once. The sample taken for sequencing was blood. Receptors originate from a person aged 18 to 75 in good health.

The chain links TRBV30 to TRBJ2-2; tentatively, D is TRBD1 or TRBD2 (5 bases each). Germline values: CDR1 GTSNPN, CDR2 SVGIG (reference sequence). Trimming pared 3 bases from V and 1 base from J, leaving 9 bases between. CDR3 length: 14 amino acids. Here the CDR3 reads CAWRERGNTGELFF. CDR3 nucleotides: TGTGCCTGGAGGGAGAGGGGGAACACCGGGGAGCTGTTTTTT.

The chain employs TRBV27 and TRBJ1-1; D gene ambiguous. Trimming shortened V by 3 bases and J by 2 bases, and 13 bases separated the two germline ends. CDR1 is MNHEY, CDR2 SMNVEV, per germline (reference sequence). The CDR3 contains 15 residues. For the CDR3, the DNA is TGTGCCAGCAGTTTTGGCGGCAGGAGAAACACTGAAGCTTTCTTT. This gives the protein CASSFGGRRNTEAFF.

This clone has only a few counts. Here the CDR3 DNA reads TGTGCCAGCAGTACACAATACAGGGGGACTGAAGCTTTCTTT. Its protein is CASSTQYRGTEAFF. This chain connects TRBV6-6 to TRBJ1-1; the match to TRBD1 covers 8 bases. Germline CDR1 and CDR2: MNHNY and SVGAGI (reference sequence). The CDR3 is 14 amino acids. Unmatched junction bases numbered 7, after V lost 5 bases and J lost 5 bases.

This clone was seen more than once but under ten times. This rearrangement joins TRBV25-1 to TRBJ1-1; 7 bases align to TRBD1. This CDR3 comprises 14 residues. V lost 4 bases and J lost 1; bases outside the gene matches: 3. Looked up from germline, CDR1 is MGHDK and CDR2 is SYGVNS. DNA for the CDR3: TGTGCCAGCAGTGCGTACAGGGGGAACACTGAAGCTTTCTTT. Protein: CASSAYRGNTEAFF.

The CDR3 DNA is TGTGCCAGCAGCAGGCCGGGACAGGGCAATTCACCCCTCCACTTT. Amino acid sequence: CASSRPGQGNSPLHF. The chain couples TRBV13 to TRBJ1-6, with 9 bases identical to TRBD1. Germline V gene data show CDR1 as PRHDT and CDR2 as FYEKMQ (reference sequence). This CDR3 has 15 amino acids. The V gene end was trimmed by 5 bases and the J gene end by 7 bases; junction bases not matched to a gene: 6.

Notes on this clone: This same CDR3 is encoded by further DNA sequences in the sample. The rearrangement uses TRBV4-1 and TRBJ2-5, with D perhaps TRBD2 (5 bases). There are 13 residues in the CDR3. Germline assignment: CDR1 MGHRA and CDR2 YSYEKL. V lost 1 base, J lost 2 bases, and 5 bases lay in between. This CDR3 is CASSQGRQETQYF. CDR3 nucleotide sequence: TGCGCCAGCAGCCAAGGGAGGCAAGAGACCCAGTACTTC.

This chain joins TRBV9 and TRBJ2-3, with unresolved D. The CDR3 runs to 14 residues. The V gene lost 2 bases and the J gene lost 1 base, with 8 bases spanning the gap. Germline V gene lookup returns CDR1 SGDLS and CDR2 YYNGEE. This CDR3 is CASSVGVGTDTQYF. CDR3 nucleotide sequence: TGTGCCAGCAGCGTGGGTGTGGGCACAGATACGCAGTATTTT.

The CDR3: CASRGTGYGYTF. CDR3 coding DNA: TGTGCCAGCAGAGGGACGGGTTATGGCTACACCTTC. V and J are TRBV7-9 and TRBJ1-2, with D perhaps matching TRBD1 (5 bases). With 6 bases removed from V and 5 bases from J, the gap between germline ends came to 10 bases. Germline CDR1 and CDR2: SEHNR and FQNEAQ (reference sequence). The CDR3 is 12 amino acids.

The chain joins TRBV9 to TRBJ1-2; TRBD1 matches 7 bases. CDR1 and CDR2 (germline): SGDLS, YYNGEE. The CDR3 sequence is 13 residues long. V lost 4 bases and J lost 7; bases outside the gene matches: 7. The CDR3 nucleotides are TGTGCCAGCAGCAAAGGGACAGAGCCTGGCTACACCTTC. This gives the protein CASSKGTEPGYTF. Complete variable domain (other parts from reference TRBV9 and TRBJ1-2): DSGVTQTPKHLITATGQRVTLRCSPRSGDLSVYWYQQSLDQGLQFLIQYYNGEERAKGNILERFSAQQFPDLHSELNLSSLELGDSALYFCASSKGTEPGYTFGSGTRLTVV.

V gene TRBV11-2 combines with J gene TRBJ1-2, with D maybe TRBD1 (5 bases). V shed 1 base and J shed 5 bases, with 17 bases lying between them. Looked up from germline, CDR1 is SGHAT and CDR2 is FQNNGV. The CDR3 is 16 residues long. CDR3 DNA sequence: TGTGCCAGCAGCTTAGGCGGGACCCAGGGATGGTATGGCTACACCTTC. It translates to CASSLGGTQGWYGYTF.

The chain employs TRBV7-9 and TRBJ1-1; D not resolved. CDR3 length equals 16 residues. Per germline, CDR1 SEHNR and CDR2 FQNEAQ (reference sequence). Trimming cost V 6 bases and J 1 base, with 18 bases left between them. CDR3 coding DNA: TGTGCCAGCAGGTCTGGGGATTTTCGGGCGAACACTGAAGCTTTCTTT. Its protein is CASRSGDFRANTEAFF.

The chain couples TRBV6-1 to TRBJ2-7, with D maybe TRBD2 (5 bases). Germline CDR1 MNHNS, CDR2 SASEGT. The CDR3 is 11 residues long. V dropped 8 bases and J dropped 3 bases, with 8 bases sitting between them. CDR3 sequence: CASPGDYEQYF. The CDR3 coding sequence is TGTGCCAGCCCCGGGGACTACGAGCAGTACTTC.

The J gene is TRBJ2-1, the V gene TRBV9; 8 bases are shared with TRBD2. The V and J ends lost 0 bases and 0 bases, in that order; junction bases with no gene match: 5. The CDR3 sequence is 17 residues long. In germline, CDR1 is SGDLS, CDR2 YYNGEE. CDR3 in DNA: TGTGCCAGCAGCGTAGGGGGACTAGGAAGCTCCTACAATGAGCAGTTCTTC. Residues: CASSVGGLGSSYNEQFF.

This rearrangement joins TRBV19 to TRBJ1-1, with D hard to call. The CDR3 is made up of 13 amino acids. Germline V gives CDR1 LNHDA, CDR2 SQIVND (reference sequence). Trimming took 2 bases from V and 2 from J, leaving 6 bases between them. The CDR3 loop is CASSIPLNTEAFF. CDR3 DNA sequence: TGTGCCAGTAGTATACCCCTAAACACTGAAGCTTTCTTT.

The J gene is TRBJ2-7, the V gene TRBV11-2; TRBD1 aligns across 10 bases. CDR1 and CDR2 from the germline V gene are SGHAT and FQNNGV. The CDR3 covers 15 residues. Unmatched junction bases numbered 7, after V lost 5 bases and J lost 3 bases. The CDR3 bases are TGTGCCAGCAGCAGAACCGGGACAGGGGACTACGAGCAGTACTTC. Protein sequence: CASSRTGTGDYEQYF.

V gene TRBV27 combines with J gene TRBJ2-7, with unresolved D. CDR3 size: 14 residues. CDR1 is MNHEY, CDR2 SMNVEV, per germline (reference sequence). V was cut by 6 bases and J by 10 bases, with 22 bases left in between. In DNA, the CDR3 is TGTGCCAGCAGACCCTGGGATCCCTTGGGGATCCAGTACTTC. Translating it yields CASRPWDPLGIQYF.

The rearrangement links TRBV6-1 to TRBJ2-2; the D is unclear. Germline loops: CDR1 MNHNS, CDR2 SASEGT. The V and J ends lost 7 bases and 0 bases respectively, with 12 bases between them. The CDR3 is 15 residues long. The CDR3 nucleotides read TGTGCCAGCACGGCCCTGACTGCGAACACCGGGGAGCTGTTTTTT. Protein product: CASTALTANTGELFF.

This chain joins TRBV11-3 and TRBJ2-7; TRBD1 matches 10 bases. CDR1 is SGHNT, CDR2 YENEEA, per germline. CDR3 length: 14 residues. Germline trimming cut 1 base from V and 7 bases from J; bases unmatched to any gene: 4. CDR3 in DNA: TGTGCCAGCAGCTTAGCGGGACAGGGGTGGGAGCAGTACTTC. Residues: CASSLAGQGWEQYF.

V gene TRBV4-1 combines with J gene TRBJ2-4, with 7 bases matching TRBD2. Losses at the gene ends were 0 bases for V and 1 base for J; bases not matched to a gene: 21. Germline-derived CDR1 and CDR2 are MGHRA and YSYEKL. The CDR3 is made up of 22 amino acids. The DNA for the CDR3 is TGCGCCAGCAGCCAAGATCCGTCTCAACGTTGGTTCCGGGGGGAGGCCAAAAACATTCAGTACTTC. Its translation: CASSQDPSQRWFRGEAKNIQYF.

The chain employs TRBV6-1 and TRBJ2-2; TRBD1 aligns across 7 bases. With 7 bases clipped from V and 6 bases from J, the junction kept 5 bases outside the gene matches. Germline V lookup: CDR1 MNHNS, CDR2 SASEGT. The CDR3 spans 13 residues. The CDR3, as DNA: TGTGCCAGCACCGGACAGGATCCCGGGGAGCTGTTTTTT. Residues: CASTGQDPGELFF.

CDR3 nucleotides: TGTGCCACCAGCAGAACTGGACCGACGAATAACTATGGCTACACCTTC. Translation gives CATSRTGPTNNYGYTF. The J gene is TRBJ1-2, the V gene TRBV15; D is undetermined. Trimming cost V 2 bases and J 1 base, with 14 bases left between them. CDR1 is LNHNV, CDR2 YYDKDF, per germline (reference sequence). This CDR3 contains 16 residues.

The CDR3 loop is CASRQEGEKLFF. The CDR3, as DNA: TGTGCCAGCAGACAGGAAGGTGAAAAACTGTTTTTT. The V call is TRBV2, the J call TRBJ1-4; D may be TRBD1 (5 bases). This CDR3 region has 12 residues. Germline V gene data show CDR1 as SNHLY and CDR2 as FYNNEI. With 6 bases removed from V and 7 bases from J, the gap between germline ends came to 9 bases.

This clone showed up just once. J is TRBJ2-3 and V is TRBV7-9; 13 bases match TRBD2. After removal of 5 bases from V and 4 bases from J, the junction contained 9 bases not matched to a gene. CDR1 SEHNR and CDR2 FQNEAQ come from the germline V gene (reference sequence). CDR3 length: 17 residues. The CDR3, as DNA: TGTGCCAGCAGCCCAATAGGGACTAGCGGGGTAGCAGATACGCAGTATTTT. As protein: CASSPIGTSGVADTQYF.